What follows are 32 T cell receptor beta chains derived from one specimen sequenced in a study of blood T cell repertoires in COVID-19. Repertoires were generated with immunoSEQ multiplex PCR, while TCRdb's copy carries only in-frame clones and drops some. This table holds around 180,000 clones, 85% to 90% found once. Sequencing used peripheral blood. The receptors were sampled from a woman aged 25 to 39 with active or convalescent COVID-19.

The rearrangement joins TRBV18 to TRBJ1-6; no clear D gene. Germline CDR1 and CDR2: KGHSH and LQKENI. This CDR3 comprises 15 residues. Trimming took off 1 base at V and 7 bases at J, with 11 bases between the two ends. CDR3 in amino acids: CASSPRALSNSPLHF. The DNA for the CDR3 is TGTGCCAGCTCACCACGGGCACTGTCGAATTCACCCCTCCACTTT.

The J gene is TRBJ1-1, the V gene TRBV19; 9 nucleotides match TRBD1. The CDR3 has 14 residues. Losses at the gene ends were 7 bases for V and 2 bases for J; bases not matched to a gene: 5. Germline CDR1 reads LNHDA; CDR2 reads SQIVND (reference sequence). CDR3 sequence reads: CASTLGQGNTEAFF. In DNA, the CDR3 is TGTGCCAGTACCTTGGGACAGGGTAACACTGAAGCTTTCTTT.

As for this clone: This CDR3 is also generated by other DNA sequences in the sample. This chain uses TRBV5-1 with TRBJ1-1, with a tentative D call TRBD1 (5 bases). The CDR3 length is 13 residues. The V and J ends lost 2 bases and 1 base respectively, with 6 bases between them. CDR1 and CDR2 (germline): SGHRS, YFSETQ. The CDR3 nucleotides are TGCGCCAGCAGCTTAACAGGGAACACTGAAGCTTTCTTT. It yields the protein CASSLTGNTEAFF.

This chain uses TRBV6-1 with TRBJ2-5; possibly TRBD1 for D (7 bases). CDR3 length: 17 amino acids. Trimming took 2 bases from V and 5 from J, leaving 21 bases between them. Looked up from germline, CDR1 is MNHNS and CDR2 is SASEGT. DNA of the CDR3: TGTGCCAGCAGTGAAATCAGGGGGGCAGGGTTGGTCGAGACCCAGTACTTC. Translated, it gives CASSEIRGAGLVETQYF.

The chain links TRBV25-1 to TRBJ1-1; 7 bases align to TRBD1. The CDR3 totals 13 residues. Germline loops: CDR1 MGHDK, CDR2 SYGVNS. Trimming removed 3 bases from V and 7 bases from J; junction bases left unmatched: 5. The CDR3 region is CASSDPTGIEAFF. In nucleotides, the CDR3 is TGTGCCAGCAGTGACCCGACAGGGATTGAAGCTTTCTTT.

The gene calls are TRBV10-3 and TRBJ2-3; TRBD2 aligns across 10 bases. The CDR3 length is 14 residues. Germline V CDR1 and CDR2: ENHRY, SYGVKD. J was trimmed by 7 bases and V by 8 bases; bases with no gene match: 9. The CDR3 coding sequence is TGTGCCATCGCTTTAGCGGGAGGTCCATATACGCAGTATTTT. Translation: CAIALAGGPYTQYF.

The chain links TRBV4-1 to TRBJ1-1; 7 nucleotides match TRBD1. CDR1 and CDR2 (germline): MGHRA, YSYEKL. This CDR3 comprises 15 residues. V shed 1 base and J 4 bases; nucleotides not matched to a gene: 6. The CDR3 region has the DNA TGCGCCAGCAGCCAAGGGGACAGCAGGACCACTGAAGCTTTCTTT. Translation gives CASSQGDSRTTEAFF.

CDR3 sequence (DNA): TGTGCCAGCAGTTTTTCAAAGCCCCCGGGGATGACCTACGAGCAGTACTTC. Its protein product is CASSFSKPPGMTYEQYF. This chain uses TRBV27 with TRBJ2-7; D possibly corresponds to TRBD2 (5 bases). The CDR3 has 17 residues. The ends were cut back, 3 bases at V and 2 bases at J, with 20 bases in the middle. Germline-derived CDR1 and CDR2 are MNHEY and SMNVEV (reference sequence).

The chain links TRBV19 to TRBJ2-1; TRBD1 agrees at 7 bases. Per the germline V gene, CDR1 is LNHDA and CDR2 is SQIVND (reference sequence). Trimming removed 7 bases from V and 0 bases from J; junction bases left unmatched: 12. The CDR3 covers 17 residues. CDR3 bases: TGTGCCAGTAACAATGCACAGGGGCGAGGCTCCTACAATGAGCAGTTCTTC. Translation: CASNNAQGRGSYNEQFF.

The rearrangement joins TRBV2 to TRBJ2-3; 7 bases match TRBD1. With 6 bases clipped from V and 2 bases from J, the junction kept 11 bases outside the gene matches. The germline V gene encodes CDR1 SNHLY and CDR2 FYNNEI. The CDR3 has 16 amino acids. CDR3 in DNA: TGTGCCAGCAGGGCACCGGGACAGAGCTTCACAGATACGCAGTATTTT. Its translation: CASRAPGQSFTDTQYF.

This clone has a single count. The rearrangement uses TRBV28 and TRBJ2-1, with 9 bases that match TRBD2. V shed 6 bases and J 0 bases; nucleotides not matched to a gene: 12. The CDR3 consists of 18 residues. Germline V CDR1 and CDR2: MDHEN, SYDVKM. The CDR3 nucleotides read TGTGCCAGCAGCCCACCCCTTGGTAGCGGGAGCTCCTACAATGAGCAGTTCTTC. It is translated as CASSPPLGSGSSYNEQFF.

This chain links TRBV9 with TRBJ1-1, with D maybe TRBD1 (6 bases). CDR1 SGDLS and CDR2 YYNGEE come from the germline V gene. This CDR3 region has 16 residues. V gave up 0 bases and J gave up 4 bases, with 16 bases separating them. CDR3 residues: CASSVEETGIGTEAFF. In DNA form, the CDR3 reads TGTGCCAGCAGCGTAGAGGAAACAGGGATCGGCACTGAAGCTTTCTTT.

The V and J genes are TRBV6-5 and TRBJ2-5; 7 bases align to TRBD1. Germline V gene data show CDR1 as MNHEY and CDR2 as SVGAGI. The trim removed 4 bases at V and 5 bases at J, leaving 4 bases unmatched. This CDR3 is 13 amino acids long. The chain's CDR3 is CASSSTGTETQYF. In DNA form, the CDR3 reads TGTGCCAGCAGTTCGACAGGGACCGAGACCCAGTACTTC.

V and J are TRBV6-5 and TRBJ1-2; D unresolved. Trimming stripped 4 bases from V and 2 bases from J, with 8 bases between. The CDR3 loop spans 13 amino acids. Looked up from germline, CDR1 is MNHEY and CDR2 is SVGAGI. The CDR3 sequence: CASSWRANYGYTF. The CDR3, as DNA: TGTGCCAGCAGTTGGCGGGCAAACTATGGCTACACCTTC.

V and J are TRBV27 and TRBJ2-7; 11 nucleotides align to TRBD1. Per the germline V gene, CDR1 is MNHEY and CDR2 is SMNVEV (reference sequence). V lost 2 bases, J lost 3 bases, and 6 bases stayed unmatched. This CDR3 comprises 16 residues. The CDR3: CASSLGRDRGYYEQYF. CDR3 DNA: TGTGCCAGCAGTTTAGGCCGGGACAGGGGGTACTACGAGCAGTACTTC.

This clone was counted a single time. The rearrangement links TRBV3-1 (or the pseudogene TRBV3-2) to TRBJ2-7; the match to TRBD1 covers 8 bases. CDR3 length: 15 residues. V shed 3 bases and J 3 bases; nucleotides not matched to a gene: 7. Germline V CDR1 and CDR2: LGHDT, YNNKEL (reference sequence). CDR3 bases: TGTGCCAGCAGCCATGAGGGACAGGTCCACTACGAGCAGTACTTC. It is translated as CASSHEGQVHYEQYF.

The rearrangement links TRBV19 to TRBJ2-5, with 12 bases lining up with TRBD2. CDR3 length: 17 residues. The V gene's germline CDR1 is LNHDA and CDR2 SQIVND (reference sequence). V lost 5 bases, J lost 1 base, and 8 bases stayed unmatched. For the CDR3, the DNA is TGTGCCAGTAGTTTAGCTAGCGGGAGGGCGGGCCAAGAGACCCAGTACTTC. Amino acid sequence: CASSLASGRAGQETQYF.

The V gene is TRBV6-5, the J gene TRBJ2-3; tentative D call: TRBD2 (6 bases). Germline-derived CDR1 and CDR2 are MNHEY and SVGAGI. The germline V and J ends were trimmed by 7 bases and 6 bases, with 8 bases remaining between them. CDR3 length equals 11 residues. The CDR3 DNA sequence: TGTGCCAGCAAGGAGGGTGATACGCAGTATTTT. Encoded protein: CASKEGDTQYF.

The gene calls are TRBV7-2 and TRBJ1-1; a possible D gene is TRBD1 (6 bases). The ends were cut back, 5 bases at V and 3 bases at J, with 16 bases in the middle. The CDR3 has 15 amino acids. Germline CDR1 is SGHTA and CDR2 is FQGNSA. This chain's CDR3 is CASSPHRDRYTEAFF. For the CDR3, the DNA is TGTGCCAGCAGCCCCCACAGGGATAGGTACACTGAAGCTTTCTTT.

V gene TRBV18 combines with J gene TRBJ1-2; 7 bases match TRBD1. The germline V gene encodes CDR1 KGHSH and CDR2 LQKENI. Trimming removed 3 bases from V and 5 bases from J; junction bases left unmatched: 9. The CDR3 consists of 15 residues. The CDR3 loop is CASSPSGTEIYGYTF. In DNA, the CDR3 is TGTGCCAGCTCACCCTCCGGGACAGAAATATATGGCTACACCTTC.

The chain links TRBV4-1 to TRBJ1-1, with unresolved D. Trimming took off 4 bases at V and 3 bases at J, with 12 bases between the two ends. The germline CDR1 and CDR2 sequences are MGHRA and YSYEKL. This CDR3 is built from 14 residues. CDR3 sequence reads: CASSRAGRDTEAFF. The CDR3 DNA reads TGCGCCAGCAGCCGAGCTGGGAGGGACACTGAAGCTTTCTTT.

The rearrangement uses TRBV24-1 and TRBJ2-1; D possibly corresponds to TRBD2 (6 bases). CDR1 and CDR2 from the germline V gene are KGHDR and SFDVKD. This CDR3 is 15 amino acids long. Between the trimmed V and J ends, which lost 0 bases and 3 bases, there was a span of 8 bases. The chain's CDR3 is CATSDLSGLYNEQFF. The DNA of the CDR3 is TGTGCCACCAGTGATTTGTCGGGACTCTACAATGAGCAGTTCTTC.

This clone was seen only a few times. The chain has TRBV6-6 and TRBJ2-5, with D possibly being TRBD2 (6 bases). CDR1 is MNHNY, CDR2 SVGAGI, per germline (reference sequence). Trimming removed 10 bases at V and 0 bases at J, with 12 bases between. CDR3 length: 13 residues. CDR3 in DNA: TGTGCCACCTCTCGGGGGTACCAAGAGACCCAGTACTTC. This encodes CATSRGYQETQYF.

The gene calls are TRBV10-3 and TRBJ2-3; TRBD1 matches at 9 bases. Germline V CDR1 and CDR2: ENHRY, SYGVKD. This CDR3 region has 16 residues. V shed 4 bases and J 0 bases; nucleotides not matched to a gene: 5. CDR3 sequence (DNA): TGTGCCATCAGTGCGGACAGGGGTGCTAGCACAGATACGCAGTATTTT. It codes for CAISADRGASTDTQYF.

The chain employs TRBV7-2 and TRBJ2-7, with D possibly TRBD2 on 6 matching bases. The CDR3 covers 15 residues. CDR1 and CDR2 (germline): SGHTA, FQGNSA. Trimming pared 5 bases from V and 4 bases from J, leaving 18 bases between. CDR3 residues: CASSPQWRGRYEQYF. CDR3 sequence (DNA): TGTGCCAGCAGCCCCCAGTGGAGGGGACGGTACGAGCAGTACTTC.

J is TRBJ1-6 and V is TRBV5-1; D may be TRBD1 (5 bases). Germline V CDR1 and CDR2: SGHRS, YFSETQ. Trimming stripped 0 bases from V and 10 bases from J, with 11 bases between. The CDR3 extends over 14 amino acids. The DNA of the CDR3 is TGCGCCAGCAGCTTGGCGGGGGGAAAGTCACCCCTCCACTTT. Residues: CASSLAGGKSPLHF.

This rearrangement joins TRBV5-1 to TRBJ2-3; tentative D call: TRBD1 (6 bases). Germline V gives CDR1 SGHRS, CDR2 YFSETQ. The CDR3 totals 14 residues. The V end was cut by 5 bases, the J end by 2 bases, with 12 bases between. For the CDR3, the DNA is TGCGCCAGCAGTCAAGGACAGACCACAGATACGCAGTATTTT. It encodes CASSQGQTTDTQYF.

The rearrangement uses TRBV19 and TRBJ1-2; D gene uncertain. The CDR3 covers 11 residues. The germline V and J ends were trimmed by 7 bases and 4 bases, with 7 bases remaining between them. Germline-derived CDR1 and CDR2 are LNHDA and SQIVND (reference sequence). The CDR3 bases are TGTGCCAGTACAGGCCCCTATGGCTACACCTTC. It specifies CASTGPYGYTF.

The chain uses TRBV14 and TRBJ1-4; D unclear. The V end lost 8 bases, the J end lost 0 bases, and 10 bases lay between the germline ends. This CDR3 is built from 14 residues. Looked up from germline, CDR1 is SGHDN and CDR2 is FVKESK. The CDR3 region has the DNA TGTGCCAGCTCGCGATTTGCAACTAATGAAAAACTGTTTTTT. Protein product: CASSRFATNEKLFF.

This clone ranks as medium-sized. CDR3 in amino acids: CASSRTSGGAVGELFF. DNA for the CDR3: TGCGCCAGCAGTCGGACTAGCGGGGGGGCCGTCGGGGAGCTGTTTTTT. The chain combines TRBV5-1 with TRBJ2-2, with TRBD2 identical over 15 bases. Germline CDR1 is SGHRS and CDR2 is YFSETQ. This CDR3 has 16 amino acids. Germline trimming cut 5 bases from V and 7 bases from J; bases unmatched to any gene: 6.

The chain uses TRBV12-3 or TRBV12-4 and TRBJ2-7; the match to TRBD1 covers 7 bases. The length of the CDR3 is 13 residues. Trimming cost V 5 bases and J 2 bases; bases outside gene matches: 3. The CDR3 DNA follows: TGTGCCAGCAGTGGGGGACAGCCCTACGAGCAGTACTTC. This gives the protein CASSGGQPYEQYF.

V is TRBV29-1 and J is TRBJ1-1, with 7 bases matching TRBD1. CDR1 SQVTM and CDR2 ANQGSEA come from the germline V gene. The CDR3 runs 17 residues. V trimming: 7 bases; J trimming: 2 bases; junction bases outside the gene matches: 19. The CDR3 spells CSGSNRTGVLLNTEAFF. For the CDR3, the DNA is TGCAGCGGATCTAATCGTACAGGGGTCCTACTTAACACTGAAGCTTTCTTT.